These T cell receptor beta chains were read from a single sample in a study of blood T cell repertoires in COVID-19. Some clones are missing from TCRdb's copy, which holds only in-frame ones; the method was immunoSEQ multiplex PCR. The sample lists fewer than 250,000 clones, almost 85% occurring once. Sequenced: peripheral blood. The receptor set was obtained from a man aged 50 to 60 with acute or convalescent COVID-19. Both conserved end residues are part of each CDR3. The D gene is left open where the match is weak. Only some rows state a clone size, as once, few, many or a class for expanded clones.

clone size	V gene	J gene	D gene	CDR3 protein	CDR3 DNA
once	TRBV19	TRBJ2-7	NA	CASSITDRYEQYF	TGTGCCAGTAGTATAACAGACCGCTACGAGCAGTACTTC
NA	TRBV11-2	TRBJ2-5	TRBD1	CASSFGQGKEETQYF	TGTGCCAGCAGCTTTGGACAGGGTAAAGAAGAGACCCAGTACTTC
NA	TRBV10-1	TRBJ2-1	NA	CASSGDHNEQFF	TGCGCCAGCAGTGGAGATCACAATGAGCAGTTCTTC
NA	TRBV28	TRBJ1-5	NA	CASSLSRGYSGGNQPQHF	TGTGCCAGCAGTTTGAGCAGGGGCTATAGTGGGGGCAATCAGCCCCAGCATTTT
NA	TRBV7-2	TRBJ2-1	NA	CASSLEGPPGLYNEQFF	TGTGCCAGCAGCTTAGAGGGGCCCCCGGGACTCTACAATGAGCAGTTCTTC
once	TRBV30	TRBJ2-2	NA	CAWSVISPRARMNTGELFF	TGTGCCTGGAGTGTAATTTCCCCGCGTGCCAGGATGAACACCGGGGAGCTGTTTTTT
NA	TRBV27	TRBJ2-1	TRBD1	CASSLSRQGVEQFF	TGTGCCAGCAGTTTATCAAGACAGGGCGTCGAGCAGTTCTTC
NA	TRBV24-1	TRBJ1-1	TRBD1	CATSDSGTGKLTEAFF	TGTGCCACCAGTGATTCCGGGACAGGGAAACTCACTGAAGCTTTCTTT
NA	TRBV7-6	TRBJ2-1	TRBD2	CASSAPASGPYNEQFF	TGTGCCAGCAGCGCCCCGGCTAGCGGTCCCTACAATGAGCAGTTCTTC
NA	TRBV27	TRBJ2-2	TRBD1	CASSRGQRAWNTGELFF	TGTGCCAGCAGTAGGGGACAGCGAGCTTGGAACACCGGGGAGCTGTTTTTT
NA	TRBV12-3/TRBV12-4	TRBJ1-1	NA	CASSRRDSEAFF	TGTGCCAGCAGTCGACGAGACAGTGAAGCTTTCTTT
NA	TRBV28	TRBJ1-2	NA	CASSLGGKGLDYTF	TGTGCCAGCAGTTTAGGCGGGAAGGGATTGGACTACACCTTC
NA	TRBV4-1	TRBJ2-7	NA	CASSLARDSGREQYF	TGCGCCAGCAGCCTCGCCCGGGACTCGGGGCGGGAGCAGTACTTC
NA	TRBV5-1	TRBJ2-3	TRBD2	CASSLTSARTDTQYF	TGCGCCAGCAGCTTGACTAGCGCAAGGACAGATACGCAGTATTTT
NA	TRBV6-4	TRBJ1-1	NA	CASSEDGDTTEAFF	TGTGCCAGCAGTGAGGATGGGGACACAACTGAAGCTTTCTTT
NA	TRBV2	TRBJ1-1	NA	CASILTKDTEAFF	TGTGCCAGCATACTAACCAAAGATACTGAAGCTTTCTTT
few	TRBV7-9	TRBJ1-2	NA	CASSSSTPGYGYTF	TGTGCCAGCAGCTCGTCGACACCCGGCTATGGCTACACCTTC
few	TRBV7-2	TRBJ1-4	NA	CASRGSSNEKLFF	TGTGCCAGCCGTGGGAGTTCAAATGAAAAACTGTTTTTT
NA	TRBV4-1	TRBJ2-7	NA	CASSHGGTNYEQYF	TGCGCCAGCAGCCATGGGGGCACCAACTACGAGCAGTACTTC
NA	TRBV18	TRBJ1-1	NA	CASSQGERAVGAFF	TGTGCCAGCTCCCAGGGTGAAAGGGCCGTCGGGGCTTTCTTT
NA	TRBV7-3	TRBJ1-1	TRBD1	CASSLGLGQGSTEAFF	TGTGCCAGCAGCTTAGGCCTTGGACAGGGGAGCACTGAAGCTTTCTTT
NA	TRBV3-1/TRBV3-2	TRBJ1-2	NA	CASSPPGSPRGYTF	TGTGCCAGCAGCCCCCCAGGGTCGCCCCGGGGCTACACCTTC
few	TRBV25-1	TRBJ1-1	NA	CASSVGGDTEAFF	TGTGCCAGCAGCGTTGGAGGGGACACTGAAGCTTTCTTT